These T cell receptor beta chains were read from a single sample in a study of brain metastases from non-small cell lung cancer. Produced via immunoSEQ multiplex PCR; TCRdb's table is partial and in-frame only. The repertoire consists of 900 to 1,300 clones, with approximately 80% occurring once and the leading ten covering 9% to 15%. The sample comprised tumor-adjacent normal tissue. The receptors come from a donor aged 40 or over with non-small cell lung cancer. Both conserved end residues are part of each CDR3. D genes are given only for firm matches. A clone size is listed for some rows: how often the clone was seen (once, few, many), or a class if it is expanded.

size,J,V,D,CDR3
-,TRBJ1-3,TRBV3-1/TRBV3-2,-,CASSQDAGPAGNTIYF
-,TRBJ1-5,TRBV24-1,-,CATSGGEVHQPQHF
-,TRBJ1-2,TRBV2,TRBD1,CASSSGTALNYGYTF
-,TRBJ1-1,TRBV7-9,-,CASSLAENPAHTEAFF
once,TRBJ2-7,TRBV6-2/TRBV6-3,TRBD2,CASTPGASGLRQYF
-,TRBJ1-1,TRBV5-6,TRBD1,CASSRQGPEAFF
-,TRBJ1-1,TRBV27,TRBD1,CASRPRTGGDTEAFF
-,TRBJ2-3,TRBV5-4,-,CASSLGGRQSTDTQYF
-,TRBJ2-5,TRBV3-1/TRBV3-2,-,CASSRISSLRETQYF
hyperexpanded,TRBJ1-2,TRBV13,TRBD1,CASSYGRQGSNYGYTF